Following are 9 T cell receptor beta chains from one sample sequenced in a study of B cell selection in AIRE deficiency. Clones were read by immunoSEQ multiplex PCR, and TCRdb kept only the in-frame ones, dropping some. The sample lists 21,000 or so clones; less than 98% were seen once. Sorting defined conventional CD4 T cells as CD4+CD127+. Sequenced: conventional CD4+ T cells sorted from PBMCs. These receptors came from a human donor with AIRE deficiency.

In DNA, the CDR3 is TGTGCCAGCAGCTTAACGTGGGGGGGGCAGACGAACACTGAAGCTTTCTTT. Amino acid sequence: CASSLTWGGQTNTEAFF. J is TRBJ1-1 and V is TRBV11-2; TRBD1 might be the D (6 bases). Germline CDR1 is SGHAT and CDR2 is FQNNGV. V was pared by 2 bases and J by 1 base, with 17 bases between. This CDR3 comprises 17 residues.

The J gene is TRBJ2-3, the V gene TRBV7-9; 10 bases align to TRBD2. The CDR3 totals 16 residues. The V gene's germline CDR1 is SEHNR and CDR2 FQNEAQ (reference sequence). The V segment lost 5 bases and the J segment 4 bases; nucleotides outside the gene matches: 9. This CDR3 reads CASSPQRGGFPDTQYF. CDR3 in DNA: TGTGCCAGCAGCCCCCAGCGGGGGGGTTTTCCAGATACGCAGTATTTT. The entire variable domain, with the rest obtained from reference TRBV7-9 and TRBJ2-3, is as follows: DTGVSQNPRHKITKRGQNVTFRCDPISEHNRLYWYRQTLGQGPEFLTYFQNEAQLEKSRLLSDRFSAERPKGSFSTLEIQRTEQGDSAMYLCASSPQRGGFPDTQYFGPGTRLTVL.

The chain links TRBV18 to TRBJ2-3, with D possibly being TRBD1 (5 bases). This CDR3 region has 15 residues. V was shortened by 0 bases and J by 4 bases, with 11 bases between the two germline ends. From germline, CDR1 is KGHSH and CDR2 LQKENI. The chain's CDR3 is CASSPPRQTPDTQYF. DNA of the CDR3: TGTGCCAGCTCACCACCGCGACAGACCCCAGATACGCAGTATTTT.

The V gene is TRBV14, the J gene TRBJ1-2; D gene unclear. This CDR3 has 15 amino acids. Germline loops: CDR1 SGHDN, CDR2 FVKESK. The V end lost 0 bases, the J end lost 4 bases, and 12 bases lay between the germline ends. CDR3 bases: TGTGCCAGCAGCCAAGACCGAACGGGGTTCTATGGCTACACCTTC. Encoded protein: CASSQDRTGFYGYTF. Full variable domain (remainder filled in from reference TRBV14 and TRBJ1-2): EAGVTQFPSHSVIEKGQTVTLRCDPISGHDNLYWYRRVMGKEIKFLLHFVKESKQDESGMPNNRFLAERTGGTYSTLKVQPAELEDSGVYFCASSQDRTGFYGYTFGSGTRLTVV.

The chain combines TRBV7-9 with TRBJ1-2, with no clear D. This CDR3 has 13 amino acids. CDR1 SEHNR and CDR2 FQNEAQ come from the germline V gene (reference sequence). V was clipped by 5 bases and J by 9 bases, with 16 bases between them. The CDR3 DNA is TGTGCCAGCAGCCGAATAGAGATAGTAAGCTACACCTTC. Translation gives CASSRIEIVSYTF.

The rearrangement joins TRBV19 to TRBJ1-2; possible D gene TRBD1, 5 bases. The CDR3 loop spans 15 amino acids. The germline gives CDR1 LNHDA, CDR2 SQIVND (reference sequence). The V and J ends lost 5 bases and 3 bases respectively, with 16 bases between them. DNA for the CDR3: TGTGCCAGTAGTGAAGACTTCAGGGCGTACTATGGCTACACCTTC. It codes for CASSEDFRAYYGYTF.

The chain carries TRBV7-2 and TRBJ2-3; the D is unclear. V was trimmed by 3 bases and J by 2 bases, leaving 6 bases between them. Germline V gene data show CDR1 as SGHTA and CDR2 as FQGNSA. There are 13 residues in the CDR3. The CDR3, as DNA: TGTGCCAGCAGCTTCGGGCCCACAGATACGCAGTATTTT. Amino acid sequence: CASSFGPTDTQYF.

V usage is TRBV2 and J usage is TRBJ2-4, with 10 bases fitting TRBD1. This CDR3 spans 14 amino acids. J lost 7 bases, V lost 6 bases, and 6 bases had no gene match. The V gene's germline CDR1 is SNHLY and CDR2 FYNNEI. The CDR3 loop is CASSADRGRNIQYF. As DNA, the CDR3 is TGTGCCAGCAGCGCGGACAGGGGGAGGAACATTCAGTACTTC.

J is TRBJ2-3 and V is TRBV9; 7 bases align to TRBD2. Germline lookup yields CDR1 SGDLS and CDR2 YYNGEE. The CDR3 length is 15 residues. The ends lost 4 bases at V and 6 bases at J; junction bases unmatched: 11. CDR3 coding DNA: TGTGCCAGCAGCCTTGGAATTGGCGGGGGTGATACGCAGTATTTT. This sequence encodes CASSLGIGGGDTQYF.